The 27 T cell receptor beta chains in this list originate from one sample, sequenced in a study of blood T cell repertoires in COVID-19. Profiled with immunoSEQ multiplex PCR; TCRdb holds only in-frame clones, not every one. This sample carries over 85,000 clones, roughly 87% of them seen once, and the ten largest clones take approximately 3.9%. Sequencing was performed on peripheral blood. All receptors come from a man aged 60-69 years with acute or convalescent COVID-19.

The chain carries TRBV6-2 or TRBV6-3 and TRBJ1-6; D is undetermined. From germline, CDR1 is MNHEY and CDR2 SVGEGT. The CDR3 has 15 residues. Trimming took off 6 bases at V and 1 base at J, with 10 bases between the two ends. The CDR3 DNA reads TGTGCCAGCAGCCCCCTCGGGTCCTATAATTCACCCCTCCACTTT. It is translated as CASSPLGSYNSPLHF.

The chain links TRBV12-3 or TRBV12-4 to TRBJ2-5, with a possible D match to TRBD1 (6 bases). V shed 7 bases and J shed 1 base, with 10 bases lying between them. This CDR3 contains 13 residues. The CDR3 here is CASTGQSQETQYF. The CDR3 region has the DNA TGTGCCAGCACCGGACAGTCCCAAGAGACCCAGTACTTC.

This chain joins TRBV18 and TRBJ2-7; TRBD1 matches at 8 bases. The CDR3 is 16 residues long. The trim removed 2 bases at V and 2 bases at J, leaving 8 bases unmatched. Germline lookup yields CDR1 KGHSH and CDR2 LQKENI. The CDR3 DNA reads TGTGCCAGCTCACCATTGGACGGGACAGGACCCTACGAGCAGTACTTC. The encoded protein is CASSPLDGTGPYEQYF.

V and J are TRBV24-1 and TRBJ2-4, with unresolved D. Between the trimmed V and J ends, which lost 6 bases and 8 bases, there was a span of 7 bases. The CDR3 length is 11 residues. Germline-derived CDR1 and CDR2 are KGHDR and SFDVKD. The CDR3 DNA reads as TGTGCCACCAGTCTAAACGACATTCAGTACTTC. It translates to CATSLNDIQYF.

V is TRBV3-1 (or the pseudogene TRBV3-2) and J is TRBJ2-6; D is unclear. The CDR3 contains 18 residues. The germline gives CDR1 LGHDT, CDR2 YNNKEL (reference sequence). With 4 bases removed from V and 0 bases from J, the gap between germline ends came to 16 bases. Here the CDR3 reads CASSLGSLPFSGANVLTF. The CDR3 DNA reads as TGTGCCAGCAGCCTCGGGTCGCTCCCCTTCTCTGGGGCCAACGTCCTGACTTTC.

A single count supports this clone. This sequence joins TRBV11-2 and TRBJ2-7; weak D call: TRBD2 (6 bases). Germline CDR1 reads SGHAT; CDR2 reads FQNNGV. Trimming removed 5 bases at V and 4 bases at J, with 15 bases between. The CDR3 is 14 residues long. The CDR3, as DNA: TGTGCCAGCAGCCCCAACGCCGGGGGTTACGAGCAGTACTTC. This codes for CASSPNAGGYEQYF. Using reference TRBV11-2 and TRBJ2-7 for the parts outside the CDR3, the full variable domain is EAGVAQSPRYKIIEKRQSVAFWCNPISGHATLYWYQQILGQGPKLLIQFQNNGVVDDSQLPKDRFSAERLKGVDSTLKIQPAKLEDSAVYLCASSPNAGGYEQYFGPGTRLTVT.

V gene TRBV19 combines with J gene TRBJ2-7, with a weak D call TRBD1 (5 bases). Germline CDR1 reads LNHDA; CDR2 reads SQIVND (reference sequence). This CDR3 is built from 14 residues. V was clipped by 5 bases and J by 6 bases, with 17 bases between them. This CDR3 is CASSLTDSFLEQYF. The DNA for the CDR3 is TGTGCCAGTAGTCTAACCGACAGTTTCCTCGAGCAGTACTTC.

V usage is TRBV9 and J usage is TRBJ2-7, with D perhaps matching TRBD2 (6 bases). Trimming cost V 3 bases and J 7 bases, with 17 bases left between them. Looked up from germline, CDR1 is SGDLS and CDR2 is YYNGEE. This CDR3 has 14 residues. The CDR3 here is CASSAGLRVGEQYF. CDR3 in DNA: TGTGCCAGCAGCGCGGGACTCCGCGTGGGAGAGCAGTACTTC.

V usage is TRBV5-5 and J usage is TRBJ1-2; no clear D gene. V was clipped by 0 bases and J by 1 base, with 7 bases between them. The CDR3 is made up of 14 amino acids. The V gene's germline CDR1 is SGHKS and CDR2 YYEKEE (reference sequence). The DNA for the CDR3 is TGTGCCAGCAGCTTGGCCGGGGATAACTATGGCTACACCTTC. This sequence encodes CASSLAGDNYGYTF.

This clone appeared once. V and J are TRBV10-3 and TRBJ1-2; 11 bases fit TRBD1. V trimming: 6 bases; J trimming: 4 bases; junction bases outside the gene matches: 4. Germline V gene lookup returns CDR1 ENHRY and CDR2 SYGVKD. This CDR3 comprises 14 residues. The CDR3 sequence is CAIRRTGGIYGYTF. The CDR3 coding sequence is TGTGCCATCAGAAGGACAGGGGGCATCTATGGCTACACCTTC.

The CDR3 sequence: CASRLDRGDFNYGYTF. The CDR3, as DNA: TGTGCCAGCCGTCTTGACAGGGGGGACTTTAACTATGGCTACACCTTC. This chain uses TRBV2 with TRBJ1-2; 9 bases align to TRBD1. V lost 8 bases, J lost 1 base, and 11 bases stayed unmatched. Germline CDR1 and CDR2: SNHLY and FYNNEI. This CDR3 comprises 16 residues.

J is TRBJ1-1 and V is TRBV27; D gene ambiguous. The germline gives CDR1 MNHEY, CDR2 SMNVEV (reference sequence). The CDR3 runs to 11 residues. Trimming pared 5 bases from V and 3 bases from J, leaving 4 bases between. The CDR3 sequence: CASSRYTEAFF. The CDR3 region has the DNA TGTGCCAGCAGTCGGTACACTGAAGCTTTCTTT.

V is TRBV11-2 and J is TRBJ1-1, with 8 bases identical to TRBD1. This CDR3 comprises 15 residues. Germline lookup yields CDR1 SGHAT and CDR2 FQNNGV. J was trimmed by 4 bases and V by 4 bases; bases with no gene match: 8. CDR3 region: CASSSWTGRLTEAFF. In DNA form, the CDR3 reads TGTGCCAGCAGCTCCTGGACAGGGAGACTCACTGAAGCTTTCTTT.

This clone was detected only once. The chain recombines TRBV6-6 with TRBJ2-2; D possibly corresponds to TRBD2 (5 bases). The CDR3 covers 14 residues. The V gene's germline CDR1 is MNHNY and CDR2 SVGAGI (reference sequence). V was pared by 7 bases and J by 4 bases, with 13 bases between. CDR3 bases: TGTGCCAGCACTAAGACGAGGGCCACCGGGGAGCTGTTTTTT. Its protein is CASTKTRATGELFF.

This clone was seen a few times. The V and J genes are TRBV5-4 and TRBJ1-2; tentatively, D is TRBD1 (5 bases). V was trimmed by 3 bases and J by 3 bases, leaving 12 bases between them. Germline CDR1 reads SGHNT; CDR2 reads YYREEE (reference sequence). CDR3 length: 14 residues. DNA of the CDR3: TGTGCCAGCAGCTGGGTTCGGGGGGACTATGGCTACACCTTC. This translates into CASSWVRGDYGYTF. Full variable domain (remainder filled in from reference TRBV5-4 and TRBJ1-2): ETGVTQSPTHLIKTRGQQVTLRCSSQSGHNTVSWYQQALGQGPQFIFQYYREEENGRGNFPPRFSGLQFPNYSSELNVNALELDDSALYLCASSWVRGDYGYTFGSGTRLTVV.

In this sample, this clone turned up once. This chain connects TRBV6-5 to TRBJ1-5; D call uncertain. The CDR3 length is 16 residues. Germline lookup yields CDR1 MNHEY and CDR2 SVGAGI. With 0 bases removed from V and 0 bases from J, the gap between germline ends came to 9 bases. The CDR3 DNA reads TGTGCCAGCAGTTACTCGAGTTCCCCTAGCAATCAGCCCCAGCATTTT. This codes for CASSYSSSPSNQPQHF.

There are a few counts of this clone. This CDR3 is CASSLGLDSTFEQYF. CDR3 nucleotides: TGTGCCAGCAGCTTGGGGCTAGATTCTACGTTCGAGCAGTACTTC. The chain joins TRBV5-4 to TRBJ2-7, with no clear D. The V and J ends lost 0 bases and 6 bases respectively, with 16 bases between them. Germline V gene data show CDR1 as SGHNT and CDR2 as YYREEE (reference sequence). The CDR3 runs 15 residues.

In this sample, this clone turned up a few times. This same CDR3 is encoded by further DNA sequences in the sample. V and J are TRBV25-1 and TRBJ2-3; 8 bases line up with TRBD2. CDR1 is MGHDK and CDR2 is SYGVNS in the germline V gene. The length of the CDR3 is 15 residues. V shed 2 bases and J 5 bases; nucleotides not matched to a gene: 6. CDR3 in DNA: TGTGCCAGCAGTGAACTAGCGGGTGCGGGAGATACGCAGTATTTT. Translating it yields CASSELAGAGDTQYF.

This clone appeared a single time. The J gene is TRBJ2-5, the V gene TRBV6-5, with 10 bases identical to TRBD1. The junction had 3 bases not matched to a gene; V was cut back by 7 bases and J by 1 base. The CDR3 has 14 amino acids. The germline gives CDR1 MNHEY, CDR2 SVGAGI. CDR3 coding DNA: TGTGCCAGCACCGGACAGGGGGTCCAAGAGACCCAGTACTTC. It specifies CASTGQGVQETQYF.

The chain has TRBV4-2 and TRBJ2-1, with a tentative D call TRBD2 (6 bases). Germline CDR1 is LGHNA and CDR2 is YNFKEQ. The germline V and J ends were trimmed by 4 bases and 10 bases, with 17 bases remaining between them. The CDR3 has 14 residues. CDR3 loop: CASSLMRGAAEQFF. The CDR3 DNA follows: TGTGCCAGCAGCCTAATGCGCGGGGCGGCGGAGCAGTTCTTC.

The chain carries TRBV27 and TRBJ2-1, with 12 bases matching TRBD2. V shed 6 bases and J 2 bases; nucleotides not matched to a gene: 5. This CDR3 is 16 amino acids long. Germline V gene lookup returns CDR1 MNHEY and CDR2 SMNVEV (reference sequence). This chain's CDR3 is CASRELAGGAYNEQFF. CDR3 nucleotides: TGTGCCAGCAGAGAACTAGCGGGAGGTGCCTACAATGAGCAGTTCTTC.

This chain uses TRBV7-8 with TRBJ1-2; 7 bases fit TRBD1. CDR1 is SGHVS and CDR2 is FQNEAQ in the germline V gene. The CDR3 is 14 amino acids. Germline trimming cut 1 base from V and 4 bases from J; bases unmatched to any gene: 3. The DNA of the CDR3 is TGTGCCAGCAGCTTAGGGAGGGGGCTCTATGGCTACACCTTC. This codes for CASSLGRGLYGYTF. The complete variable domain, with remaining parts taken from reference TRBV7-8 and TRBJ1-2, reads GAGVSQSPRYKVAKRGQDVALRCDPISGHVSLFWYQQALGQGPEFLTYFQNEAQLDKSGLPSDRFFAERPEGSVSTLKIQRTQQEDSAVYLCASSLGRGLYGYTFGSGTRLTVV.

The chain has TRBV3-1 (or the pseudogene TRBV3-2) and TRBJ2-2; D gene uncertain. Germline lookup yields CDR1 LGHDT and CDR2 YNNKEL (reference sequence). CDR3 size: 18 residues. V was cut by 1 base and J by 4 bases, with 19 bases left in between. This CDR3 reads CASSQVFSYTLFTGELFF. The CDR3 DNA sequence: TGTGCCAGCAGCCAAGTTTTCAGTTATACGCTGTTCACCGGGGAGCTGTTTTTT.

This clone was picked up a small number of times. The chain combines TRBV27 with TRBJ2-2; D is perhaps TRBD1 (6 bases). Germline V lookup: CDR1 MNHEY, CDR2 SMNVEV (reference sequence). The CDR3 spans 14 residues. Between the trimmed V and J ends, which lost 3 bases and 3 bases, there was a span of 8 bases. The CDR3 nucleotides read TGTGCCAGCAGTTTTGGACAGCACACCGGGGAGCTGTTTTTT. Translating it yields CASSFGQHTGELFF.

The V gene is TRBV6-5, the J gene TRBJ2-1, with TRBD1 as a possible D gene (6 bases). The CDR3 totals 11 residues. Germline V gives CDR1 MNHEY, CDR2 SVGAGI. Trimming took off 7 bases at V and 9 bases at J, with 10 bases between the two ends. CDR3 DNA: TGTGCCAGCACCACAGGGAGTGAGCAGTTCTTC. Encoded protein: CASTTGSEQFF.

The table lists this clone with a few counts. The rearrangement links TRBV11-2 to TRBJ2-5; a possible D gene is TRBD2 (5 bases). CDR3 length equals 15 residues. CDR1 is SGHAT and CDR2 is FQNNGV in the germline V gene. Trimming removed 2 bases at V and 3 bases at J, with 13 bases between. CDR3 in DNA: TGTGCCAGCAGCTTAATGGGAGTTGGAGAAGAGACCCAGTACTTC. Translating it yields CASSLMGVGEETQYF.

This clone was found once. V and J are TRBV4-1 and TRBJ2-3, with 10 bases aligning to TRBD2. Germline V gives CDR1 MGHRA, CDR2 YSYEKL. This CDR3 region has 17 residues. V was clipped by 3 bases and J by 4 bases; unmatched bases: 10. In DNA, the CDR3 is TGCGCCAGCAGCCAGGAACCTAGCGGGGGTAACCCAGATACGCAGTATTTT. Its translation: CASSQEPSGGNPDTQYF.